What follows are 5 T cell receptor beta chains derived from one specimen sequenced in a study of blood T cell repertoires in COVID-19. TCRdb's table, derived via immunoSEQ multiplex PCR, lists solely in-frame clones and lacks some. This repertoire shows roughly 140,000 clones, around 83% found once; its top ten account for over 8%. Sequencing was carried out using peripheral blood. The receptors were sampled from a woman aged 50 to 60 with acute or convalescent COVID-19.

The V gene is TRBV9, the J gene TRBJ2-1; 8 bases are a match to TRBD2. CDR1 SGDLS and CDR2 YYNGEE come from the germline V gene. CDR3 length equals 17 residues. Trimming removed 2 bases from V and 1 base from J; junction bases left unmatched: 8. The CDR3 DNA sequence: TGTGCCAGCAGCGTCCCGATAGCGGGATCGTCCTACAATGAGCAGTTCTTC. Its protein product is CASSVPIAGSSYNEQFF.

This chain connects TRBV28 to TRBJ1-2; D might be TRBD1 (6 bases). From germline, CDR1 is MDHEN and CDR2 SYDVKM. This CDR3 has 16 residues. V was clipped by 5 bases and J by 0 bases, with 16 bases between them. The CDR3 loop reads CASSTPGQLPNYGYTF. The CDR3 nucleotides are TGTGCCAGCAGTACACCTGGACAGCTTCCTAACTATGGCTACACCTTC.

The J gene is TRBJ1-2, the V gene TRBV4-3; D is undetermined. V was shortened by 4 bases and J by 5 bases, with 14 bases between the two germline ends. Germline CDR1 and CDR2: LGHNA and YSLEER. The CDR3 consists of 14 residues. The CDR3 DNA is TGCGCCAGCAGCCCAGGAATAGGCGGGTATGGCTACACCTTC. Translated, it gives CASSPGIGGYGYTF.

This chain joins TRBV3-1 (or the pseudogene TRBV3-2) and TRBJ1-2; TRBD1 aligns across 7 bases. The CDR3 is made up of 15 amino acids. The J segment lost 3 bases and the V segment lost 0 bases, leaving 4 bases of the junction unmatched. Per the germline V gene, CDR1 is LGHDT and CDR2 is YNNKEL (reference sequence). This CDR3 is CASSQDDTGDYGYTF. The CDR3 bases are TGTGCCAGCAGCCAAGATGACACAGGGGACTATGGCTACACCTTC.

The rearrangement links TRBV7-9 to TRBJ2-5; D is possibly TRBD1 (6 bases). This CDR3 is 16 amino acids long. The V gene lost 1 base and the J gene lost 3 bases, with 15 bases spanning the gap. The germline V gene encodes CDR1 SEHNR and CDR2 FQNEAQ (reference sequence). The CDR3 DNA sequence: TGTGCCAGCAGCTTAGGGCGGACAGTCTTCGAAGAGACCCAGTACTTC. Residues: CASSLGRTVFEETQYF.